This T cell receptor beta chain came from a study of blood T cell repertoires in COVID-19. For the study at large: Samples representing acute and convalescent COVID-19 were sourced from the United States, Italy and Spain. Sample material is recorded as cDNA or gDNA derived from T cells, B-cell-depleted T cells, or PBMCs.

Original data processing: From reference gene primer amplification, estimates of nucleated cell counts were derived. Profiled with immunoSEQ multiplex PCR; TCRdb holds only in-frame clones, not every one. The DNA gave D and trimming, while V, J and clone size come from that table. The sample lists about 190,000 clones, roughly 80% occurring once. What was sequenced was peripheral blood. The sequence was collected from a woman between 45 and 60 years old with acute or convalescent COVID-19.

The CDR3 loop is CASSTTLQEFYNEQFF. DNA of the CDR3: TGTGCCAGCAGCACTACATTACAGGAGTTCTACAATGAGCAGTTCTTC. The rearrangement links TRBV9 to TRBJ2-1; D might be TRBD1 (5 bases). The CDR3 loop spans 16 amino acids. The V gene's germline CDR1 is SGDLS and CDR2 YYNGEE. V lost 4 bases and J 3 bases, leaving 17 bases between the germline ends.